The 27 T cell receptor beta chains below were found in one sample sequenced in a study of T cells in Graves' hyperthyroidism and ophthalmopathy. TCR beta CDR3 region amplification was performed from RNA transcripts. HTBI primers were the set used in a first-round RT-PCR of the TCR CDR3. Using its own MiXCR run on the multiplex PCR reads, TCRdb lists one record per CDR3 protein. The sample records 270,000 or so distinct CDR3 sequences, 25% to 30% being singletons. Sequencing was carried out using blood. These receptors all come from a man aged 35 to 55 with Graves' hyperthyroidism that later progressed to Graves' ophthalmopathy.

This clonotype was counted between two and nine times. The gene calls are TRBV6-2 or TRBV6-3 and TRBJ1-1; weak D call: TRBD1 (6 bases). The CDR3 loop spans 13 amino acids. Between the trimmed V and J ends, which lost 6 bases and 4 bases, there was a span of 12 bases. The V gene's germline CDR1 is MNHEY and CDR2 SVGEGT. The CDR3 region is CASRRTAATEAFF. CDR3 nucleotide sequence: TGTGCCAGCAGGAGGACAGCAGCCACTGAAGCTTTCTTT.

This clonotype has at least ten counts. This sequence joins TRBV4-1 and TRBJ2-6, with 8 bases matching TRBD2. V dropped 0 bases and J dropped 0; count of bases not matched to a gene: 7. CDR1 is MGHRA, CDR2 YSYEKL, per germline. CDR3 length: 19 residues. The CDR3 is CASSQDHPSGFSGANVLTF. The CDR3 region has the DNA TGCGCCAGCAGCCAAGATCATCCTAGCGGGTTCTCTGGGGCCAACGTCCTGACTTTC.

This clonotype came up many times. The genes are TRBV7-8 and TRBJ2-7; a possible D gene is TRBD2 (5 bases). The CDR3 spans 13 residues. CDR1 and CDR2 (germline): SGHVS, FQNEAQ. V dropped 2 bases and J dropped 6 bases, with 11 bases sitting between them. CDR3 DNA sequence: TGTGCCAGCAGCTTATGGGGAGAAGGCGAGCAGTACTTC. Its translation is CASSLWGEGEQYF.

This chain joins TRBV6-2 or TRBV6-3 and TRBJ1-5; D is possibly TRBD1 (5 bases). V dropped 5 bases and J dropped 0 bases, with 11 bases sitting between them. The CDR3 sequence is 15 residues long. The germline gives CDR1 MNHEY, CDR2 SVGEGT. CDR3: CASSTGTDSNQPQHF. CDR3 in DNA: TGTGCCAGCAGTACCGGGACGGATAGCAATCAGCCCCAGCATTTT.

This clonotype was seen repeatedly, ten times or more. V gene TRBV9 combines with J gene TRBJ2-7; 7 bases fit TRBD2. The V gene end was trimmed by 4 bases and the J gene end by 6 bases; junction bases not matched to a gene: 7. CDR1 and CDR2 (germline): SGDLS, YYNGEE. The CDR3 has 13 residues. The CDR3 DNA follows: TGTGCCAGCAGCCCCGGTTGGGGGGGCGAGCAGTACTTC. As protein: CASSPGWGGEQYF.

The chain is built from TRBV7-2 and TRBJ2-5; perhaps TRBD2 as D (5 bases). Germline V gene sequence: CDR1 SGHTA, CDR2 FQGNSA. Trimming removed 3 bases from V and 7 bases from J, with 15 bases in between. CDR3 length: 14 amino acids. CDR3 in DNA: TGTGCCAGCAGCTTGGGCTCAGGCGCGGGGACCCAGTACTTC. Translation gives CASSLGSGAGTQYF. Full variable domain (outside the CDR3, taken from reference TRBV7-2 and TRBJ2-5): GAGVSQSPSNKVTEKGKDVELRCDPISGHTALYWYRQSLGQGLEFLIYFQGNSAPDKSGLPSDRFSAERTGGSVSTLTIQRTQQEDSAVYLCASSLGSGAGTQYFGPGTRLLVL.

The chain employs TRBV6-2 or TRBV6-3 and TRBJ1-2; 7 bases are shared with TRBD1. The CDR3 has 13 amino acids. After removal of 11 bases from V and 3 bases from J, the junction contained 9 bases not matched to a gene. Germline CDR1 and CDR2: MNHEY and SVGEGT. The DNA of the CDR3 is TGTGCCGGTTCTTCAACAGGGGACTATGGCTACACCTTC. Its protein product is CAGSSTGDYGYTF.

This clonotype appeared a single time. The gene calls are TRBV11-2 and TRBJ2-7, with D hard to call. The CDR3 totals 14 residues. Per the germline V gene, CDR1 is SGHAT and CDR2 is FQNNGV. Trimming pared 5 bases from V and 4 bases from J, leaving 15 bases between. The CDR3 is CASSGVGGVYEQYF. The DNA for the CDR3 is TGTGCCAGCAGCGGGGTGGGTGGGGTATACGAGCAGTACTTC.

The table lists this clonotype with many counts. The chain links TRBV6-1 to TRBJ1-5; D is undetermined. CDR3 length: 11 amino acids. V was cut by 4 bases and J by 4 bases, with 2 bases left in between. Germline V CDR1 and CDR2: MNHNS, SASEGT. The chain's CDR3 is CASSVNQPQHF. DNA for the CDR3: TGTGCCAGCAGTGTTAATCAGCCCCAGCATTTT.

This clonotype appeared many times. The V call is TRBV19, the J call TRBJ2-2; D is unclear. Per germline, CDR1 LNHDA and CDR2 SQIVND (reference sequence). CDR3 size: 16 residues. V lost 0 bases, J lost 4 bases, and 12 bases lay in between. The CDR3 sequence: CASSIEADPTTGELFF. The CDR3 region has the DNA TGTGCCAGTAGTATAGAGGCCGACCCCACCACCGGGGAGCTGTTTTTT.

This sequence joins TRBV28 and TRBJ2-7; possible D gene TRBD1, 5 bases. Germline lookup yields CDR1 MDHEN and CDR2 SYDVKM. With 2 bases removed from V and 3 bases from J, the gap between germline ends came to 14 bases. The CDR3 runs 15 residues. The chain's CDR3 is CASSLAPGSGYEQYF. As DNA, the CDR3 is TGTGCCAGCAGTTTAGCGCCAGGGTCCGGCTACGAGCAGTACTTC.

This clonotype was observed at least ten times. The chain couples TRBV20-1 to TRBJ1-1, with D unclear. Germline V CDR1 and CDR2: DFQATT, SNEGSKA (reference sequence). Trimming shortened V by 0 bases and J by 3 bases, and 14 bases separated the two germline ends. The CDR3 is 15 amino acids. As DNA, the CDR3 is TGCAGTGCTAGAGAATACCGTATGGGCGACACTGAAGCTTTCTTT. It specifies CSAREYRMGDTEAFF.

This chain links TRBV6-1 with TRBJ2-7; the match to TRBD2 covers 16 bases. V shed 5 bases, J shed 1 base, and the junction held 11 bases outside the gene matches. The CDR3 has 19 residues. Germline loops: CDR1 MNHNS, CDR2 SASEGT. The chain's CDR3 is CASSQLPGTSGRGSYEQYF. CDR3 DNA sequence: TGTGCCAGCAGTCAACTTCCCGGGACTAGCGGGAGGGGATCCTACGAGCAGTACTTC.

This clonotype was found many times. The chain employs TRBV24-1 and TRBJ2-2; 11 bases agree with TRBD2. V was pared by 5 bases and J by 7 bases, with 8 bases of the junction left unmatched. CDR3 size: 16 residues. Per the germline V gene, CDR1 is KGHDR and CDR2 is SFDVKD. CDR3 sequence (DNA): TGTGCCACCAGTGCCGCGGGACTAGCGGTCGGCGGGGAGCTGTTTTTT. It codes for CATSAAGLAVGGELFF.

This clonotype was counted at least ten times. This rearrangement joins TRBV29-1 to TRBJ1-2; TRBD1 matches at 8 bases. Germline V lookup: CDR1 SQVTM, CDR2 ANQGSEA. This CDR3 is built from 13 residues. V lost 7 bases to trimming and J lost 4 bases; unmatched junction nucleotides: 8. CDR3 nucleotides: TGCAGCGCAACACAGGGGGAGGCCTATGGCTACACCTTC. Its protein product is CSATQGEAYGYTF.

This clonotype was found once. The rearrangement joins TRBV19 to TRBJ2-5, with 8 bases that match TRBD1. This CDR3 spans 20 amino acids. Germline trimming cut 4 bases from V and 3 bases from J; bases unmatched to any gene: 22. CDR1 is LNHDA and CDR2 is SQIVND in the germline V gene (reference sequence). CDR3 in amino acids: CASSKDRAFSTRGSEETQYF. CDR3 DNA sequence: TGTGCCAGTAGTAAGGACAGGGCCTTCTCTACGCGTGGGAGTGAAGAGACCCAGTACTTC.

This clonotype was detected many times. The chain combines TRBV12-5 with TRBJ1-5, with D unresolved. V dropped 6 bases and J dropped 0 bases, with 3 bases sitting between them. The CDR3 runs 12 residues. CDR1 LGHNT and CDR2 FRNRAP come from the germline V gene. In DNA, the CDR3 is TGTGCTAGTGGCGATAGCAATCAGCCCCAGCATTTT. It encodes CASGDSNQPQHF.

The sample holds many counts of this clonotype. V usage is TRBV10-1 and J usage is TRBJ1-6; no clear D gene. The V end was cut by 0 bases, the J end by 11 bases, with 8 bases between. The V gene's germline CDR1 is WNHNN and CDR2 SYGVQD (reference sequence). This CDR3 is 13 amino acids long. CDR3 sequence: CASSESPMAPLHF. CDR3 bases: TGCGCCAGCAGTGAGTCTCCTATGGCACCCCTCCACTTT.

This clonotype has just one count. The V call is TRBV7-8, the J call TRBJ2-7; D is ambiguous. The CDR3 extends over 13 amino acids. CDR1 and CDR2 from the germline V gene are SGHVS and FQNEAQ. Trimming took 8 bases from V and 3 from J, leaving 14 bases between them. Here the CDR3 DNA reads TGTGCCAGCTCGGACCCGTGGGACTACGAGCAGTACTTC. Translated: CASSDPWDYEQYF.

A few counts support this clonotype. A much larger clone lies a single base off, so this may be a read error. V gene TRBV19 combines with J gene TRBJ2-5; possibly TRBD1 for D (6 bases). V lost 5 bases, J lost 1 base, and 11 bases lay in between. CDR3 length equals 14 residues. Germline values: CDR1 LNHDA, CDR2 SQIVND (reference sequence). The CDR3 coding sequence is TGTGCCAGTAGTTCAGGGGACACCCAAGAGACCCAGTACTTC. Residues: CASSSGDTQETQYF. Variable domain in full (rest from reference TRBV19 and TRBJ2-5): DGGITQSPKYLFRKEGQNVTLSCEQNLNHDAMYWYRQDPGQGLRLIYYSQIVNDFQKGDIAEGYSVSREKKESFPLTVTSAQKNPTAFYLCASSSGDTQETQYFGPGTRLLVL.

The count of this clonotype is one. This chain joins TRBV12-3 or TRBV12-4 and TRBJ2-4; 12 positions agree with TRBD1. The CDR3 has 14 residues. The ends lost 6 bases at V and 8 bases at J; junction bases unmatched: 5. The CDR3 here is CASRGTGGAHIQYF. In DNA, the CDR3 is TGTGCCAGCAGAGGGACAGGGGGCGCACACATTCAGTACTTC.

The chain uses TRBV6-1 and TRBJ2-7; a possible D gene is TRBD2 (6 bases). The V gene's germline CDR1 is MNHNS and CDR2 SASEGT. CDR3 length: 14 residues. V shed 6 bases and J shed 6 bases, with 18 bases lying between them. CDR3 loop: CASRRDPGSGEQYF. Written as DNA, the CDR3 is TGTGCCAGCAGGCGGGATCCCGGGTCTGGCGAGCAGTACTTC.

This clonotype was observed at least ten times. The CDR3 bases are TGTGCCAGTCGGGGGCAGGGGGAGCCCCAAGAGACCCAGTACTTC. It translates to CASRGQGEPQETQYF. The V gene is TRBV19, the J gene TRBJ2-5, with TRBD1 as a possible D gene (7 bases). The germline V gene has CDR1 LNHDA and CDR2 SQIVND (reference sequence). The V and J ends lost 8 bases and 1 base respectively, with 17 bases between them. The CDR3 contains 15 residues.

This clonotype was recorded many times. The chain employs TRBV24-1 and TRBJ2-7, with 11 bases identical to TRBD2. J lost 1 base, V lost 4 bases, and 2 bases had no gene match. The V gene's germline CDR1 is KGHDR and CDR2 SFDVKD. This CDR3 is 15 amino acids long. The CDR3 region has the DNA TGTGCCACCAGTGACGGGACTAGCGGATCCTACGAGCAGTACTTC. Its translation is CATSDGTSGSYEQYF.

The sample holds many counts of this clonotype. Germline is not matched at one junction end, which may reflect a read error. CDR3 residues: CASSFGTGVPPSYF. In DNA, the CDR3 is TGTGCCAGCAGTTTTGGGACAGGGGTTCCCCCCTCGTATTTT. The chain uses TRBV28 and TRBJ1-5, with 10 bases matching TRBD1. The germline gives CDR1 MDHEN, CDR2 SYDVKM. This CDR3 region has 14 residues.

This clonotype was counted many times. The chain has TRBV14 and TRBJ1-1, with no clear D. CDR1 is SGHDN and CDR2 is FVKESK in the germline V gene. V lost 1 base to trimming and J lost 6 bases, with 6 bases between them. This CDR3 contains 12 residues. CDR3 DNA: TGTGCCAGCAGCCAAGGCGGATCTGAAGCTTTCTTT. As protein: CASSQGGSEAFF.

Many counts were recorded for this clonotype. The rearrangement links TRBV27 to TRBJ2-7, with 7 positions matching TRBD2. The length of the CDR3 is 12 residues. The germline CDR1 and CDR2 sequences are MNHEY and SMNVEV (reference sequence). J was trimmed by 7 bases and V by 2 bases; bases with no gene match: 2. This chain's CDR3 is CASSLAGEEQYF. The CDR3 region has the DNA TGTGCCAGCAGTTTAGCGGGGGAAGAGCAGTACTTC.